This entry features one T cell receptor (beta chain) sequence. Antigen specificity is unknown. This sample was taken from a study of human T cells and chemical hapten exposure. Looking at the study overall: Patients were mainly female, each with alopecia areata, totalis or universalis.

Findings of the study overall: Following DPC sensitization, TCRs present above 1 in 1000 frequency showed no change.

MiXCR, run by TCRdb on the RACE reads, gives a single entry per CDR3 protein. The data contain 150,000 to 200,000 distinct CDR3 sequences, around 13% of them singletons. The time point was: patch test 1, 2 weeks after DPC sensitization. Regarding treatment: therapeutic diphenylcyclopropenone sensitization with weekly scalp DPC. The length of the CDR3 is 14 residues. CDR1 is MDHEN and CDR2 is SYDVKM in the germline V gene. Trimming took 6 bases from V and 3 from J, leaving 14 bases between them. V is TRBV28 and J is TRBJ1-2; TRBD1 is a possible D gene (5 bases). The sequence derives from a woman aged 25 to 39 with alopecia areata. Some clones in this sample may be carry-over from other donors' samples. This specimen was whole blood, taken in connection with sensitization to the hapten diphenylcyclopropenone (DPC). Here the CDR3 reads CASRTGTGYYGYTF. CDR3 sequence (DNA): TGTGCCAGCAGAACCGGGACCGGCTACTATGGCTACACCTTC.